This T cell receptor beta chain derives from a study of T cell responses to AZD1222 COVID-19 vaccine (dated by TCRdb to about 2021). Context from the whole study: A total of approximately 240 trial participants underwent TCR sequencing, of whom some 210 received two doses of AZD1222 and 26 received two doses of the MenACWY control vaccine. Trial participants were enrolled by age into subgroups of 18-55, 56-69 and 70-plus years, and around 150, 28 and 57 TCR-sequenced participants, respectively, were included in these subgroups.

The CDR3 measures 12 amino acids from cysteine to phenylalanine. Only CDR3 DNA is held: 36 bases, read in frame from base 1. The germline ends are 6 bases apart after V is trimmed by 0 bases and J by 8 bases. Reading the germline V gene (reference sequence) gives CDR1 PRHDT and CDR2 FYEKMQ. The CDR3 regions of human TCRbeta chains were analyzed by immunosequencing. Per the original workflow: Repertoire TCRs were checked for matches against a reference library of SARS-CoV-2-specific TCRs that had been generated using the MIRA antigen-specificity platform. Breadth was defined as the fraction of unique TCRs that were SARS-CoV-2-associated. Depth was defined as the fraction of total T cells that were SARS-CoV-2-associated. Using the MIRA data, every spike-specific TCR was mapped to the spike region that the TCR reacted to and assigned to either a CD4 or a CD8 class. Log10-transformed breadth and depth values were compared by one-way ANOVA with Sidak's multiple comparisons tests. TCRdb holds this immuneACCESS table with in-frame rearrangements only. Some clones are missing; in checked studies, unresolved V genes explain under half, and the rest has no known cause. D and trimming come from the DNA, and the V and J calls and clone size come from that table. The sample table shows 80,000 to 90,000 clones, and 88% are seen once. The ten largest clones take up approximately 4.5% of the sample.

Concerning this clone itself: The clone's antigen remains unknown. There are no base qualities to consult, and no much larger clone falls within one base.

Overall study outcomes, separate from this receptor: Reportedly, almost half of the unique spike-specific TCRs recognized epitopes lying outside the regions that are mutated in the B.1.351 and B.1.1.7 variants. Spike-specific TCR breadth and depth rose significantly after two AZD1222 doses compared with day 0 and with MenACWY recipients. In the small 56-69-year group, the increase in depth fell short of significance, most likely because of low power. Most participants were white British and females outnumbered males, and the authors suggested that clonal diversity may have been underestimated. Because no day 14 peak-response samples were available, repertoires were characterized only after the peak T cell response. Conclusions about previously exposed vaccinees were limited because only a handful of AZD1222 recipients were SARS-CoV-2 seropositive at baseline. Vaccine-associated CD4 TCRs spanned the whole spike protein, with dominant responses in regions 160-218 and 743-854.

In the paper's terms, the time point label means: baseline before first vaccination. Reading the label with the study, this specimen's treatment or condition is: meningococcal conjugate vaccine given as trial control. Vaccinee samples came from UK trials COV001 and COV002, including a single-blind randomized controlled phase 2/3 trial of AZD1222 (ChAdOx1 nCoV-19) in healthy adults. For TCRbeta chain sequencing, PBMC samples from trial participants were taken at day 0 and at day 28 after the second dose. The specimen comprised peripheral blood, sampled on day 0 of MenACWY control vaccination. The TCR comes from an adult in good health. Recombination joined TRBV13 with TRBJ2-3, with the D gene call left open. The CDR3 has the sequence CASSLGHATQYF. The bases read TGTGCCAGCAGCTTAGGGCACGCTACGCAGTATTTT.